These 24 T cell receptor beta chains were sequenced from one sample in a study of blood T cells in healthy people across ages. The authors ran a second PCR of about 6 to 11 cycles using a sample-barcoded 5' primer and a J-beta primer mix. MiXCR, run by TCRdb on the 5' RACE reads, gives a single entry per CDR3 protein. This sample has about 930,000 distinct CDR3 sequences, with 25% to 30% found just once. These records were also assigned to another study, of T cells of mothers and their children.

Sequenced material: blood. These receptors all stem from a woman aged 40 to 49 in good health.

This clonotype came up many times. DNA for the CDR3: TGTGCCAGCAGCAAGGACAGGGATCAGGAAAAACTGTTTTTT. Translation: CASSKDRDQEKLFF. The gene calls are TRBV7-6 and TRBJ1-4; 8 nucleotides line up with TRBD1. The CDR3 is made up of 14 amino acids. Per germline, CDR1 SGHVS and CDR2 FNYEAQ. Germline trimming cut 5 bases from V and 8 bases from J; bases unmatched to any gene: 7.

V usage is TRBV5-1 and J usage is TRBJ2-1; 8 nucleotides align to TRBD2. The germline V gene has CDR1 SGHRS and CDR2 YFSETQ. This CDR3 has 15 residues. V lost 0 bases and J lost 4; bases outside the gene matches: 3. CDR3 loop: CASSLEERGYNEQFF. CDR3 sequence (DNA): TGCGCCAGCAGCTTGGAGGAGCGGGGGTACAATGAGCAGTTCTTC.

This clonotype was picked up a small number of times. The CDR3 loop is CSASGGERYEQYF. In nucleotides, the CDR3 is TGCAGTGCTAGCGGCGGGGAACGCTACGAGCAGTACTTC. This chain connects TRBV20-1 to TRBJ2-7; TRBD2 might be the D (6 bases). V gave up 3 bases and J gave up 3 bases, with 12 bases separating them. There are 13 residues in the CDR3. Per the germline V gene, CDR1 is DFQATT and CDR2 is SNEGSKA (reference sequence).

This clonotype was counted ten times or more. It may be a read error: a sequence one base away is much more abundant. The DNA for the CDR3 is TGCAGCGTTGGTCTAGCGGGTGCCTACGAGCAGTACTTC. As protein: CSVGLAGAYEQYF. The V gene is TRBV29-1, the J gene TRBJ2-7; 8 nucleotides agree with TRBD2. Germline V gene lookup returns CDR1 SQVTM and CDR2 ANQGSEA. V dropped 4 bases and J dropped 2; count of bases not matched to a gene: 4. CDR3 length: 13 amino acids.

This clonotype was seen a few times. One end of the junction fails to match germline, which may point to a read error. The DNA of the CDR3 is TGCGCCAGCAGCCTCCCTCGCGGGGGGGTGGTTGATGAGCGGTTCTTC. Protein product: CASSLPRGGVVDERFF. The gene calls are TRBV4-1 and TRBJ2-1, with 9 bases fitting TRBD2. Germline values: CDR1 MGHRA, CDR2 YSYEKL. The length of the CDR3 is 16 residues.

The chain couples TRBV27 to TRBJ1-2; D not resolved. The CDR3 spans 13 residues. Trimming cost V 6 bases and J 6 bases, with 14 bases left between them. Germline V gives CDR1 MNHEY, CDR2 SMNVEV (reference sequence). CDR3 residues: CASRLSRGNGYTF. CDR3 nucleotides: TGTGCCAGCAGATTAAGCCGGGGAAATGGCTACACCTTC.

This clonotype was counted at least ten times. The chain is built from TRBV20-1 and TRBJ2-1, with a possible D match to TRBD1 (6 bases). The CDR3 is made up of 16 amino acids. Germline CDR1 DFQATT, CDR2 SNEGSKA (reference sequence). V was shortened by 5 bases and J by 1 base, with 18 bases between the two germline ends. The CDR3 nucleotides are TGCAGTGCTGGGCTAGGGGGAGCCCCTTCCTACAATGAGCAGTTCTTC. Translated, it gives CSAGLGGAPSYNEQFF.

Worth noting for this clonotype: An end of the junction does not agree with germline; a read error may underlie this. The rearrangement uses TRBV24-1 and TRBJ2-5; D perhaps matches TRBD2 (6 bases). The CDR3 has 17 residues. Germline CDR1 reads KGHDR; CDR2 reads SFDVKD. The CDR3 protein is CATSDSWDGGRQETRYF. CDR3 DNA sequence: TGTGCCACCAGTGATTCCTGGGACGGGGGACGCCAAGAGACCCGGTACTTC.

This clonotype showed up just a few times. A much larger clone sits a single nucleotide away, making a read error possible. The genes are TRBV12-3 or TRBV12-4 and TRBJ2-5; D possibly corresponds to TRBD2 (5 bases). The CDR3 has 12 residues. The CDR3 DNA follows: TGTGCCAGCAGCGGGGTACAAGAGGCCCAGTACTTC. It encodes CASSGVQEAQYF.

This clonotype was detected a few times. The chain employs TRBV3-1 and TRBJ2-3; a possible D gene is TRBD2 (5 bases). Germline V gene lookup returns CDR1 LGHDT and CDR2 YNNKEL (reference sequence). Trimming removed 4 bases at V and 9 bases at J, with 14 bases between. This CDR3 spans 13 amino acids. The CDR3 DNA is TGTGCCAGCAGCCCTGAGACGGAGGTGACGCAGTATTTT. This codes for CASSPETEVTQYF.

The genes are TRBV6-5 and TRBJ1-1; TRBD1 matches 9 bases. With V trimmed by 6 bases and J by 8 bases, 13 bases remained unmatched. This CDR3 has 15 residues. CDR1 and CDR2 from the germline V gene are MNHEY and SVGAGI. CDR3 DNA sequence: TGTGCCAGCAGCCGTCTTCCGGGACAGGGTTCGGAAGCTTTCTTT. Protein product: CASSRLPGQGSEAFF.

This clonotype showed up many times. The V and J genes are TRBV7-3 and TRBJ2-3, with 8 nucleotides matching TRBD2. Per the germline V gene, CDR1 is SGHTA and CDR2 is FQGTGA. There are 15 residues in the CDR3. V was pared by 5 bases and J by 0 bases, with 4 bases of the junction left unmatched. In nucleotides, the CDR3 is TGTGCCAGCAGCCCCCGCGGGGGGAGCACAGATACGCAGTATTTT. Translated: CASSPRGGSTDTQYF.

This clonotype was seen a few times. J is TRBJ2-1 and V is TRBV12-3 or TRBV12-4; 9 bases align to TRBD2. The junction had 9 bases not matched to a gene; V was cut back by 7 bases and J by 5 bases. The CDR3 length is 15 residues. In DNA form, the CDR3 reads TGTGCCAGCACCCTAAGCGGGGGGCCCAACAATGAGCAGTTCTTC. This codes for CASTLSGGPNNEQFF.

This CDR3 is CASSPGDFTGELFF. The CDR3 DNA reads as TGTGCCAGCAGCCCCGGGGACTTCACCGGGGAGCTGTTTTTT. This chain links TRBV9 with TRBJ2-2; D possibly corresponds to TRBD2 (6 bases). CDR1 is SGDLS and CDR2 is YYNGEE in the germline V gene. The CDR3 extends over 14 amino acids. Deletions cut 4 bases from V and 4 bases from J, with 11 bases between.

J is TRBJ2-1 and V is TRBV20-1; D remains unclear. This CDR3 comprises 13 residues. The germline CDR1 and CDR2 sequences are DFQATT and SNEGSKA (reference sequence). Trimming removed 3 bases at V and 4 bases at J, with 10 bases between. CDR3 sequence: CSASWVSYNEQFF. In DNA, the CDR3 is TGCAGTGCTAGCTGGGTTTCTTACAATGAGCAGTTCTTC.

This chain uses TRBV6-2 or TRBV6-3 with TRBJ2-1; maybe TRBD2 (5 bases). CDR1 is MNHEY and CDR2 is SVGEGT in the germline V gene. The CDR3 consists of 13 residues. The ends were cut back, 5 bases at V and 9 bases at J, with 14 bases in the middle. CDR3 in amino acids: CASSRAPAGEQFF. The CDR3 bases are TGTGCCAGCAGTCGGGCCCCGGCGGGTGAGCAGTTCTTC.

Only a few counts were recorded for this clonotype. The gene calls are TRBV28 and TRBJ2-7; unclear D gene. The CDR3 totals 15 residues. CDR1 is MDHEN and CDR2 is SYDVKM in the germline V gene. V was clipped by 5 bases and J by 1 base, with 15 bases between them. CDR3 sequence (DNA): TGTGCCAGCAGTCCCAGCAGCCCAGATTCCTACGAGCAGTACTTC. Translating it yields CASSPSSPDSYEQYF.

This clonotype was found many times. The J gene is TRBJ2-1, the V gene TRBV20-1; a possible D gene is TRBD2 (5 bases). CDR1 and CDR2 from the germline V gene are DFQATT and SNEGSKA (reference sequence). The CDR3 sequence is 14 residues long. V was cut by 6 bases and J by 2 bases, with 14 bases left in between. CDR3 nucleotides: TGCAGTGCCCGGATACCCGGGACCTACAATGAGCAGTTCTTC. It specifies CSARIPGTYNEQFF.

The chain has TRBV28 and TRBJ1-5, with 7 bases lining up with TRBD1. Germline V gene lookup returns CDR1 MDHEN and CDR2 SYDVKM. Trimming took 6 bases from V and 12 from J; bases not matched to a gene: 8. CDR3 length: 12 amino acids. CDR3 in amino acids: CASRSRQGHQHF. CDR3 coding DNA: TGTGCCAGCAGATCGCGACAGGGCCACCAGCATTTT.

This clonotype was found many times. CDR3 residues: CASSPGGGNYGYTF. The CDR3 DNA reads TGTGCCAGCAGTCCAGGGGGGGGAAACTATGGCTACACCTTC. The chain joins TRBV12-3 or TRBV12-4 to TRBJ1-2; the match to TRBD1 covers 7 bases. V shed 5 bases, J shed 2 bases, and the junction held 5 bases outside the gene matches. The CDR3 totals 14 residues.

This clonotype was detected only once. The chain is built from TRBV30 and TRBJ1-1; D uncertain. Between the trimmed V and J ends, which lost 1 base and 12 bases, there was a span of 18 bases. This CDR3 comprises 13 residues. Germline V gene sequence: CDR1 GTSNPN, CDR2 SVGIG (reference sequence). The CDR3 nucleotides are TGTGCCTGGAGTGACATCGGGCAAGGTGGGTCTTTCTTT. Its protein product is CAWSDIGQGGSFF.

This clonotype was counted between two and nine times. The gene calls are TRBV13 and TRBJ2-1; 9 bases align to TRBD1. V was pared by 4 bases and J by 4 bases, with 11 bases of the junction left unmatched. The CDR3 runs 17 residues. Germline CDR1 is PRHDT and CDR2 is FYEKMQ (reference sequence). DNA for the CDR3: TGTGCCAGCAGCTCGCCCATCTCGGGACAGGGTTACAATGAGCAGTTCTTC. Its translation: CASSSPISGQGYNEQFF.

This clonotype was seen a handful of times. CDR3 nucleotides: TGCGCCAGCAAGGACGCGCTAATGTCCTACAATGAGCAGTTCTTC. Its translation: CASKDALMSYNEQFF. V is TRBV4-1 and J is TRBJ2-1; D gene uncertain. V lost 7 bases and J 1 base, leaving 14 bases between the germline ends. The CDR3 runs 15 residues. Germline V gene sequence: CDR1 MGHRA, CDR2 YSYEKL.

J is TRBJ1-2 and V is TRBV28; TRBD1 matches at 11 bases. CDR1 and CDR2 (germline): MDHEN, SYDVKM. V was pared by 6 bases and J by 7 bases, with 10 bases of the junction left unmatched. CDR3 length equals 15 residues. The CDR3 spells CASSFTGTGGCGYTF. As DNA, the CDR3 is TGTGCCAGCAGCTTCACCGGGACAGGGGGATGTGGCTACACCTTC.